The clone carrying this T cell receptor beta chain was detected ten times or more. These data are taken from a study of patients and donors after allogeneic stem cell transplantation. The V gene lost 1 base and the J gene lost 1 base, with 7 bases spanning the gap. The CDR3 is 14 amino acids. Germline V CDR1 and CDR2: SEHNR, FQNEAQ (reference sequence). In TCRdb, the RT-PCR reads were re-called with MiXCR into one record per CDR3 protein. The table has approximately 33,000 distinct CDR3 sequences, 6.5% to 7% seen once. The rearrangement links TRBV7-9 to TRBJ1-1, with D tentatively TRBD1 (5 bases). Input material: blood, either unsorted or a sorted T cell fraction (not recorded which). The source of this sequence is a human donor who was either an allogeneic HSCT recipient or a stem cell or donor lymphocyte infusion donor (not recorded which). It is not recorded whose cells these are; they may come from a transplant donor. CDR3 residues: CASSLGQQNTEAFF. CDR3 in DNA: TGTGCCAGCAGCTTAGGACAGCAGAACACTGAAGCTTTCTTT.